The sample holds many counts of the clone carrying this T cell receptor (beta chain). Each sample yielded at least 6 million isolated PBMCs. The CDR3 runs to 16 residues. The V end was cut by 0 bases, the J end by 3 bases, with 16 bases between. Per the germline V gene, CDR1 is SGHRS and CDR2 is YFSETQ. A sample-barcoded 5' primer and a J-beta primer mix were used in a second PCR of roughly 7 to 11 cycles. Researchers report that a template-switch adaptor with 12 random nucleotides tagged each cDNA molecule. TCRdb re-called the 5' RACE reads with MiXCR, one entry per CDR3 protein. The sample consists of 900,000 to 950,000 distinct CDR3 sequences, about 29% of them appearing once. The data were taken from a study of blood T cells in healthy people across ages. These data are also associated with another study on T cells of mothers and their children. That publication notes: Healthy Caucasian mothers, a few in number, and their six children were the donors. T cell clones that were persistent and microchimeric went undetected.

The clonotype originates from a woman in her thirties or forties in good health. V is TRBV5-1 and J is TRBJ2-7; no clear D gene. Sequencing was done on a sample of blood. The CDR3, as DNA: TGCGCCAGCAGCTTGGCCTTAGAGCGCCCGTACTACGAGCAGTACTTC. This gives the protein CASSLALERPYYEQYF.